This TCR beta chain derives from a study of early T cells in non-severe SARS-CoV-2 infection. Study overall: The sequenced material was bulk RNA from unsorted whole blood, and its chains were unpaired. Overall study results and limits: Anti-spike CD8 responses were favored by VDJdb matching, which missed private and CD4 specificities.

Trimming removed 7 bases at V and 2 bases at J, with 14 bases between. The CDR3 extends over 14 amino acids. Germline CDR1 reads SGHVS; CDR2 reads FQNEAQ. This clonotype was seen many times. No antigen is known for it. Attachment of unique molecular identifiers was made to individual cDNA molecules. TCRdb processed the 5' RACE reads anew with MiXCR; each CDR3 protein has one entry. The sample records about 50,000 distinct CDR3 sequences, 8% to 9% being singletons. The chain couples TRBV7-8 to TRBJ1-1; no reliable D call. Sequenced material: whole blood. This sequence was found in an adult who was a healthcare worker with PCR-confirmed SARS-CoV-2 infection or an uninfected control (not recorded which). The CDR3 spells CASNLLAGNTEAFF. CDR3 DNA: TGTGCCAGCAATTTATTGGCGGGCAACACTGAAGCTTTCTTT.